These 28 T cell receptor beta chains originate from one sample sequenced in a study of identical twins. In TCRdb, the 5' RACE reads were re-called with MiXCR into one record per CDR3 protein. Altogether just over 500,000 distinct CDR3 sequences are present, 20% to 25% being singletons, with the ten largest covering about 0.93%. These same data were also listed under a study on T cells expressing NK-cell markers.

The material sequenced was CD4+ T cells sorted from blood. Receptors were obtained from a woman between 18 and 29 years old in good health.

The V call is TRBV7-8, the J call TRBJ1-2; D is possibly TRBD1 (6 bases). CDR3 size: 14 residues. The germline V and J ends were trimmed by 3 bases and 4 bases, with 12 bases remaining between them. Germline CDR1 and CDR2: SGHVS and FQNEAQ. Here the CDR3 DNA reads TGTGCCAGCAGCTTTGGGGGCCGGAGCTATGGCTACACCTTC. This gives the protein CASSFGGRSYGYTF.

At least ten counts were recorded for this clonotype. The chain carries TRBV16 and TRBJ2-7; D gene ambiguous. Germline lookup yields CDR1 KGHSY and CDR2 FQNENV. V lost 4 bases to trimming and J lost 1 base, with 8 bases between them. CDR3 size: 13 residues. CDR3 region: CASSPTDSYEQYF. The CDR3 DNA sequence: TGTGCCAGCAGCCCTACCGATTCCTACGAGCAGTACTTC.

Many counts were recorded for this clonotype. This chain links TRBV4-2 with TRBJ2-7; maybe TRBD2 (5 bases). The V end lost 0 bases, the J end lost 3 bases, and 12 bases lay between the germline ends. Germline V gene sequence: CDR1 LGHNA, CDR2 YNFKEQ. This CDR3 contains 15 residues. CDR3: CASSQEPSWYYEQYF. CDR3 DNA: TGTGCCAGCAGCCAAGAACCTAGCTGGTACTACGAGCAGTACTTC.

The chain employs TRBV20-1 and TRBJ2-3; D gene uncertain. The germline CDR1 and CDR2 sequences are DFQATT and SNEGSKA (reference sequence). V was trimmed by 5 bases and J by 4 bases, leaving 13 bases between them. This CDR3 contains 13 residues. The CDR3 DNA is TGCAGTGCTTCCTCGATTGGCCCAGATACGCAGTATTTT. It yields the protein CSASSIGPDTQYF.

This clonotype was counted between two and nine times. The rearrangement links TRBV6-4 to TRBJ2-3; no firm D call. The germline CDR1 and CDR2 sequences are MRHNA and SNTAGT. V was clipped by 9 bases and J by 3 bases, with 4 bases between them. This CDR3 is 10 amino acids long. CDR3 sequence: CARGTDTQYF. The CDR3 coding sequence is TGTGCCAGGGGTACAGATACGCAGTATTTT.

The J gene is TRBJ2-7, the V gene TRBV2, with TRBD1 matching 9 bases. Germline values: CDR1 SNHLY, CDR2 FYNNEI. The CDR3 runs 15 residues. V gave up 3 bases and J gave up 3 bases; unmatched junction bases: 6. The CDR3 nucleotides read TGTGCCAGCAGTGACGTGGGGGACAGGGACTACGAGCAGTACTTC. This encodes CASSDVGDRDYEQYF.

This clonotype was seen more than once but under ten times. The chain joins TRBV6-5 to TRBJ2-7; no clear D. The length of the CDR3 is 15 residues. Germline CDR1 and CDR2: MNHEY and SVGAGI. V lost 0 bases and J 0 bases, leaving 9 bases between the germline ends. CDR3: CASSYSPETSYEQYF. The CDR3 DNA reads TGTGCCAGCAGTTACTCACCGGAGACCTCCTACGAGCAGTACTTC.

There are a few counts of this clonotype. The genes are TRBV2 and TRBJ2-2; the D call may be TRBD1 or TRBD2 (6 bases each). Trimming removed 4 bases at V and 5 bases at J, with 14 bases between. The CDR3 sequence is 15 residues long. Germline values: CDR1 SNHLY, CDR2 FYNNEI. The CDR3 DNA sequence: TGTGCCAGCAGTGTAGGCCTAGGGGGGACCGGGGAGCTGTTTTTT. Translated, it gives CASSVGLGGTGELFF.

The chain employs TRBV10-3 and TRBJ2-3; D is uncertain. The germline gives CDR1 ENHRY, CDR2 SYGVKD. The CDR3 consists of 14 residues. V was clipped by 11 bases and J by 2 bases, with 17 bases between them. CDR3 sequence reads: CASGDVKSTDTQYF. In DNA form, the CDR3 reads TGTGCCTCAGGCGACGTAAAGTCCACAGATACGCAGTATTTT.

The rearrangement joins TRBV12-3 or TRBV12-4 to TRBJ1-5, with D unclear. The CDR3 runs to 13 residues. Trimming took 5 bases from V and 3 from J, leaving 8 bases between them. The CDR3 region has the DNA TGTGCCAGCAGTATAGACGACAATCAGCCCCAGCATTTT. Its protein product is CASSIDDNQPQHF.

This clonotype was detected only a few times. The chain carries TRBV25-1 and TRBJ2-6; D may be TRBD1 (5 bases). Trimming took off 0 bases at V and 4 bases at J, with 10 bases between the two ends. The CDR3 is made up of 16 amino acids. Germline V lookup: CDR1 MGHDK, CDR2 SYGVNS. The CDR3 DNA reads as TGTGCCAGCAGTGAATATGGGGCGGCGGGGGCCAACGTCCTGACTTTC. The encoded protein is CASSEYGAAGANVLTF.

The gene calls are TRBV27 and TRBJ2-3, with 10 nucleotides matching TRBD2. Trimming cost V 8 bases and J 5 bases; bases outside gene matches: 7. Germline V gene sequence: CDR1 MNHEY, CDR2 SMNVEV (reference sequence). CDR3 length equals 14 residues. CDR3 nucleotides: TGTGCCAGCGGTACAGCGGGGGGGAAAGATACGCAGTATTTT. This translates into CASGTAGGKDTQYF.

This chain joins TRBV20-1 and TRBJ2-1, with D maybe TRBD1 (5 bases). The germline gives CDR1 DFQATT, CDR2 SNEGSKA (reference sequence). The CDR3 length is 14 residues. Trimming cost V 5 bases and J 5 bases, with 16 bases left between them. The CDR3 DNA reads TGCAGTGCTTCCAGGGCAGCCTTACACAATGAGCAGTTCTTC. Amino acids: CSASRAALHNEQFF.

The V gene is TRBV6-1, the J gene TRBJ2-1; TRBD1 matches at 7 bases. The CDR3 consists of 14 residues. Germline loops: CDR1 MNHNS, CDR2 SASEGT. Unmatched junction bases numbered 5, after V lost 9 bases and J lost 0 bases. Here the CDR3 reads CARLRQGSYNEQFF. The CDR3 bases are TGTGCCAGATTGCGACAGGGCTCCTACAATGAGCAGTTCTTC.

This clonotype was seen a handful of times. The chain links TRBV4-2 to TRBJ2-5; D may be TRBD2 (7 bases). Germline V gene data show CDR1 as LGHNA and CDR2 as YNFKEQ. With 3 bases removed from V and 5 bases from J, the gap between germline ends came to 19 bases. The CDR3 has 16 residues. In nucleotides, the CDR3 is TGTGCCAGCAGCCATGTGAGGGGGGGAGAGACGGAGACCCAGTACTTC. As protein: CASSHVRGGETETQYF.

Only a few counts were recorded for this clonotype. The V and J genes are TRBV7-2 and TRBJ2-7; D is ambiguous. Trimming removed 5 bases from V and 3 bases from J, with 11 bases in between. This CDR3 region has 13 residues. CDR1 is SGHTA, CDR2 FQGNSA, per germline. The CDR3, as DNA: TGTGCCAGCAGCCTGGGATGGAACTACGAGCAGTACTTC. Translating it yields CASSLGWNYEQYF.

The sample holds a few counts of this clonotype. As DNA, the CDR3 is TGCAGTGCTCGACTAGCGGGGGGTCCGGTTACGCAGTATTTT. Its translation is CSARLAGGPVTQYF. This sequence joins TRBV20-1 and TRBJ2-3, with TRBD2 matching 13 bases. This CDR3 has 14 amino acids. V shed 5 bases, J shed 8 bases, and the junction held 7 bases outside the gene matches. Germline V CDR1 and CDR2: DFQATT, SNEGSKA (reference sequence).

This clonotype was detected only a few times. This CDR3 reads CASSLGRGGYGYTF. The CDR3 DNA reads as TGTGCCAGCAGCCTGGGGCGCGGAGGCTATGGCTACACCTTC. The gene calls are TRBV12-3 or TRBV12-4 and TRBJ1-2; possibly TRBD1 for D (5 bases). The CDR3 is 14 amino acids. Trimming stripped 6 bases from V and 4 bases from J, with 15 bases between.

This clonotype was recorded many times. V is TRBV20-1 and J is TRBJ1-3, with TRBD1 matching 8 bases. Germline values: CDR1 DFQATT, CDR2 SNEGSKA (reference sequence). The V segment lost 5 bases and the J segment 0 bases; nucleotides outside the gene matches: 3. The length of the CDR3 is 14 residues. CDR3 residues: CSARDRSSGNTIYF. The CDR3 coding sequence is TGCAGTGCTCGGGACAGGTCCTCTGGAAACACCATATATTTT.

This clonotype was found many times. This chain joins TRBV6-1 and TRBJ1-1; D unresolved. CDR1 is MNHNS, CDR2 SASEGT, per germline. The CDR3 covers 15 residues. V lost 8 bases, J lost 0 bases, and 16 bases lay in between. The CDR3 region has the DNA TGTGCCAGCCTAACTTCACGAACTATGAACACTGAAGCTTTCTTT. Residues: CASLTSRTMNTEAFF.

In DNA form, the CDR3 reads TGTGCCATCAGTGAGTCCGCGACAAATCAGCCCCAGCATTTT. This gives the protein CAISESATNQPQHF. V is TRBV10-3 and J is TRBJ1-5; D not certain. V was pared by 0 bases and J by 4 bases, with 7 bases between. The germline V gene has CDR1 ENHRY and CDR2 SYGVKD. This CDR3 is 14 amino acids long.

This clonotype has more than one count but fewer than ten. CDR3 sequence: CASRREGPYNEQFF. CDR3 in DNA: TGTGCCAGCAGACGGGAGGGCCCCTACAATGAGCAGTTCTTC. The V gene is TRBV27, the J gene TRBJ2-1, with 8 nucleotides matching TRBD2. This CDR3 has 14 amino acids. The germline V gene has CDR1 MNHEY and CDR2 SMNVEV (reference sequence). The trim removed 6 bases at V and 2 bases at J, leaving 3 bases unmatched.

The sample holds many counts of this clonotype. V gene TRBV5-1 combines with J gene TRBJ1-1; no clear D. The germline CDR1 and CDR2 sequences are SGHRS and YFSETQ. The CDR3 loop spans 15 amino acids. V was cut by 1 base and J by 6 bases, with 16 bases left in between. The DNA of the CDR3 is TGCGCCAGCAGCTTGCCAACGGCCTTAGGATCTGAAGCTTTCTTT. Translated: CASSLPTALGSEAFF.

In this sample, this clonotype turned up once. This chain links TRBV20-1 with TRBJ2-1; 8 bases match TRBD2. This CDR3 has 14 amino acids. Germline CDR1 reads DFQATT; CDR2 reads SNEGSKA (reference sequence). The ends lost 3 bases at V and 3 bases at J; junction bases unmatched: 4. The CDR3 DNA reads as TGCAGTGCTAGTTGGACTAGCAACTACAATGAGCAGTTCTTC. Residues: CSASWTSNYNEQFF.

This clonotype was counted ten times or more. The V gene is TRBV3-1, the J gene TRBJ2-7; D gene ambiguous. Germline V gene data show CDR1 as LGHDT and CDR2 as YNNKEL (reference sequence). Trimming shortened V by 3 bases and J by 1 base, and 4 bases separated the two germline ends. The CDR3 length is 12 residues. CDR3 protein: CASSHLSYEQYF. The DNA for the CDR3 is TGTGCCAGCAGCCATCTATCCTACGAGCAGTACTTC.

The sample holds a few counts of this clonotype. This chain connects TRBV20-1 to TRBJ2-1; TRBD1 might be the D (6 bases). The CDR3 is 15 residues long. Germline CDR1 DFQATT, CDR2 SNEGSKA (reference sequence). V was shortened by 7 bases and J by 0 bases, with 16 bases between the two germline ends. The CDR3 is CSVSTTGRSYNEQFF. In DNA, the CDR3 is TGCAGTGTCAGTACGACAGGCCGCTCCTACAATGAGCAGTTCTTC.

The chain couples TRBV18 to TRBJ2-3; D uncertain. V lost 1 base and J lost 0, with 5 bases in between. The length of the CDR3 is 14 residues. Germline V gene lookup returns CDR1 KGHSH and CDR2 LQKENI. The chain's CDR3 is CASSPQLSTDTQYF. CDR3 coding DNA: TGTGCCAGCTCACCACAGCTAAGCACAGATACGCAGTATTTT. Full variable domain (remainder filled in from reference TRBV18 and TRBJ2-3): NAGVMQNPRHLVRRRGQEARLRCSPMKGHSHVYWYRQLPEEGLKFMVYLQKENIIDESGMPKERFSAEFPKEGPSILRIQQVVRGDSAAYFCASSPQLSTDTQYFGPGTRLTVL.

In its sample, this clonotype was seen a few times. This sequence joins TRBV6-2 or TRBV6-3 and TRBJ2-1; 12 nucleotides match TRBD2. From germline, CDR1 is MNHEY and CDR2 SVGEGT. The CDR3 is made up of 14 amino acids. The ends lost 10 bases at V and 8 bases at J; junction bases unmatched: 9. The CDR3 sequence is CATHLAGGPYEQFF. CDR3 bases: TGTGCCACCCATCTAGCGGGAGGGCCCTATGAGCAGTTCTTC.